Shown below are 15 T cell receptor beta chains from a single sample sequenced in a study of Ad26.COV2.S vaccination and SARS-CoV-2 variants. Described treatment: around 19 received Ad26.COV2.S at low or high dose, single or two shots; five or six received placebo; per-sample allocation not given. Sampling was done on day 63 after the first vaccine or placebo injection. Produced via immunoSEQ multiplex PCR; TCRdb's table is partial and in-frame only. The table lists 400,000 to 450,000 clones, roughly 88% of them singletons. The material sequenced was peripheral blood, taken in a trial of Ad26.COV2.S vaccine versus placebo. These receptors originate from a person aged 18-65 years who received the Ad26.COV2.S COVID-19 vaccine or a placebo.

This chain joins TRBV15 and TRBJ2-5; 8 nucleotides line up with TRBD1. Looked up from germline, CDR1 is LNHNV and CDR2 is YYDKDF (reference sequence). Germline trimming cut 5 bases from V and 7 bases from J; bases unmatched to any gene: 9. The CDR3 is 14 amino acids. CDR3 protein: CATSFRTGSATQYF. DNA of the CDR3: TGTGCCACCAGCTTCCGGACAGGGTCGGCGACCCAGTACTTC.

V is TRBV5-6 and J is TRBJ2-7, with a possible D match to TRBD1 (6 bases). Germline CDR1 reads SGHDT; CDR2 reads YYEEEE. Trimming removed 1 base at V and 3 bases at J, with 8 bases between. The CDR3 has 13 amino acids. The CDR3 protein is CASSLTGIYEQYF. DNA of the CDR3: TGTGCCAGCAGCTTGACAGGGATCTACGAGCAGTACTTC.

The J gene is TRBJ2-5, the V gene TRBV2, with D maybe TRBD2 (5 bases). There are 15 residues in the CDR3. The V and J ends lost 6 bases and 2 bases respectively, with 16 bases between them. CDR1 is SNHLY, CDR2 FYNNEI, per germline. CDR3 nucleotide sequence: TGTGCCAGCAGCCGAGACCAAGGACTTCAAGAGACCCAGTACTTC. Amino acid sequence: CASSRDQGLQETQYF. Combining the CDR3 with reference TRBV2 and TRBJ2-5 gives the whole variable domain EPEVTQTPSHQVTQMGQEVILRCVPISNHLYFYWYRQILGQKVEFLVSFYNNEISEKSEIFDDQFSVERPDGSNFTLKIRSTKLEDSAMYFCASSRDQGLQETQYFGPGTRLLVL.

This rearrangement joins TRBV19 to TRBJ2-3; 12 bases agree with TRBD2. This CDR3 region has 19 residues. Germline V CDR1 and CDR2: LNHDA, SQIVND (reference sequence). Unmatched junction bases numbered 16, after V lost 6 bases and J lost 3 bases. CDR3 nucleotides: TGTGCCAGTAGACGAGGGAGGGCGACTAGCGGGAGATGGACAGATACGCAGTATTTT. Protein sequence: CASRRGRATSGRWTDTQYF. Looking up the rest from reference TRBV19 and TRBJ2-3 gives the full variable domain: DGGITQSPKYLFRKEGQNVTLSCEQNLNHDAMYWYRQDPGQGLRLIYYSQIVNDFQKGDIAEGYSVSREKKESFPLTVTSAQKNPTAFYLCASRRGRATSGRWTDTQYFGPGTRLTVL.

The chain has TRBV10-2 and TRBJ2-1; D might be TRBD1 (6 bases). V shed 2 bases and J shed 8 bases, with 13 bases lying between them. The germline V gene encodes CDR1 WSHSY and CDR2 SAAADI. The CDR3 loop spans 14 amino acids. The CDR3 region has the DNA TGCGCCAGCAGTGAGAGGGTTGGGGGCTATGAGCAGTTCTTC. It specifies CASSERVGGYEQFF.

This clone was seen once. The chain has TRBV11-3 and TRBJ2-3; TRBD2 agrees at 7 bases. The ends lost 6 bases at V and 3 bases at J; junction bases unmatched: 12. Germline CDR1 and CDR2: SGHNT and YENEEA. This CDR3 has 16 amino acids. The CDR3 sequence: CASRDPLADGTDTQYF. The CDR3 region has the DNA TGTGCCAGCAGAGATCCCCTAGCGGACGGGACAGATACGCAGTATTTT. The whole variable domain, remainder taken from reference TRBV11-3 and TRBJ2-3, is EAGVVQSPRYKIIEKKQPVAFWCNPISGHNTLYWYLQNLGQGPELLIRYENEEAVDDSQLPKDRFSAERLKGVDSTLKIQPAELGDSAVYLCASRDPLADGTDTQYFGPGTRLTVL.

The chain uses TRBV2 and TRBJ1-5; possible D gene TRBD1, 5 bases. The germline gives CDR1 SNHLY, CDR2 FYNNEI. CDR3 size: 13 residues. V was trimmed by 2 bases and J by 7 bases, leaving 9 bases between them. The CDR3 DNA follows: TGTGCCAGCAGTGAAATGGGGGGACAGCCCCAGCATTTT. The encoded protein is CASSEMGGQPQHF.

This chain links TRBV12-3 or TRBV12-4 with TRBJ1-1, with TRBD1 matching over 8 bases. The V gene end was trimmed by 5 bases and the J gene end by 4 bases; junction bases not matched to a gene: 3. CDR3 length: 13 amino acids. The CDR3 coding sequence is TGTGCCAGCAGTCCGGGACAGGTCACTGAAGCTTTCTTT. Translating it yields CASSPGQVTEAFF.

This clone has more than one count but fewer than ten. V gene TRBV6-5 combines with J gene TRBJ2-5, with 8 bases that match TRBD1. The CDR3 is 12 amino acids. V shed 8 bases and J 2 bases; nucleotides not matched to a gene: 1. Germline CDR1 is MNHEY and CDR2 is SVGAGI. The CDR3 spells CASHRGQETQYF. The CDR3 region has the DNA TGTGCCAGCCACAGGGGGCAAGAGACCCAGTACTTC.

CDR3 bases: TGTGCCAGCAGCTTTACTCACGGGAGTGGTGAGCAGTTCTTC. It specifies CASSFTHGSGEQFF. This chain joins TRBV7-2 and TRBJ2-1; D perhaps matches TRBD2 (6 bases). In germline, CDR1 is SGHTA, CDR2 FQGNSA. The V end lost 3 bases, the J end lost 9 bases, and 15 bases lay between the germline ends. The CDR3 runs 14 residues.

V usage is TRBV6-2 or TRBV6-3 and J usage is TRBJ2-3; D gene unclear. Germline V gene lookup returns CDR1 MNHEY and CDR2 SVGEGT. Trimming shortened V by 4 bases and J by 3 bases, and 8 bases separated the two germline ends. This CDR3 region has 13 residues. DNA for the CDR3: TGTGCCAGCAGTTCCACCGAGACAGATACGCAGTATTTT. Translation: CASSSTETDTQYF.

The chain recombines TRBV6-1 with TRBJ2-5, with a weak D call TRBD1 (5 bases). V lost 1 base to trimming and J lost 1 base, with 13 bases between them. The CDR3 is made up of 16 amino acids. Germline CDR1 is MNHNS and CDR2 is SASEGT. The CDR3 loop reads CASSEGQLKVQETQYF. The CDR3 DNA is TGTGCCAGCAGTGAAGGACAGCTAAAAGTCCAAGAGACCCAGTACTTC.

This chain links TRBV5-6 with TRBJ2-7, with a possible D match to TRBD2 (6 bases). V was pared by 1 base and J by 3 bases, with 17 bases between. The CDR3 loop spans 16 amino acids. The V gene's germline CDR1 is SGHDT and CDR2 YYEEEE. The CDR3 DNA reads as TGTGCCAGCAGCTTGTTTTTCGGGGGATCAAGCTACGAGCAGTACTTC. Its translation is CASSLFFGGSSYEQYF.

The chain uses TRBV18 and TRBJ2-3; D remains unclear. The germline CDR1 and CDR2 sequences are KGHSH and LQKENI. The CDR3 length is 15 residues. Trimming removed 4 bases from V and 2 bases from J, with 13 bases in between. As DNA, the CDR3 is TGTGCCAGCTCACGCAGCGCAGACCCCACAGATACGCAGTATTTT. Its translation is CASSRSADPTDTQYF.

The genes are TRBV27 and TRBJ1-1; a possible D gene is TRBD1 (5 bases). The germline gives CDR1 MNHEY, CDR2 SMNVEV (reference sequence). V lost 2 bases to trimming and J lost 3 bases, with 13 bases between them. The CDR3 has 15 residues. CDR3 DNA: TGTGCCAGCAGTTTAGATGCCAGGGAGGACACTGAAGCTTTCTTT. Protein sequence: CASSLDAREDTEAFF.